The clone carrying this T cell receptor (beta chain) appeared a few times. What it binds is unknown. This entry comes from a study of T cells in Graves' hyperthyroidism and ophthalmopathy. Across the study: Any treatment followed the collection of peripheral blood at initial diagnosis.

There were TCR beta CDR3 regions amplified from RNA transcripts. First-round RT-PCR targeting the TCR CDR3 was performed with the HTBI primer set. TCRdb passed the multiplex PCR reads through MiXCR, listing each CDR3 protein once. The sample contains 450,000 to 650,000 distinct CDR3 sequences, more than 15% of which appear only once. Diagnoses were established using clinical symptoms, serum thyroxine and TRAb, thyroid ultrasound and orbital computed tomography. Germline loops: CDR1 SGDLS, CDR2 YYNGEE. V was cut by 3 bases and J by 2 bases, with 10 bases left in between. The CDR3 sequence is 14 residues long. Study-wide points: From stable hyperthyroidism, ophthalmopathy was separated by a 13 V-J model. Most clonotypes expanded in thyroid above 0.001 were likewise present in blood.

Sequences were obtained from blood. The receptor comes from a woman younger than 30 with Graves' ophthalmopathy. J is TRBJ2-3 and V is TRBV9, with D perhaps matching TRBD1 (6 bases). CDR3 DNA: TGTGCCAGCAGCGGAGGACAGTTCACAGATACGCAGTATTTT. The encoded protein is CASSGGQFTDTQYF. The full variable domain, in which reference TRBV9 and TRBJ2-3 provide the parts outside the CDR3, is DSGVTQTPKHLITATGQRVTLRCSPRSGDLSVYWYQQSLDQGLQFLIQYYNGEERAKGNILERFSAQQFPDLHSELNLSSLELGDSALYFCASSGGQFTDTQYFGPGTRLTVL.